This TCR beta chain stems from a study of post-analysis software for immune sequencing data. TCR beta cDNA libraries included unique molecular identifiers. TCRdb fed the PCR reads into MiXCR, producing one record per CDR3 protein. The sample yields fewer than 550,000 distinct CDR3 sequences, approximately 31% seen once. This receptor was identified in a girl under 18 with multiple sclerosis. Sequencing was done on a sample of blood.

The DNA of the CDR3 is TGTGCCAGCAGCCAAGATATGAGCTCTAGGCCCCTCCACTTT. It specifies CASSQDMSSRPLHF. The chain links TRBV4-2 to TRBJ1-6; D gene uncertain. Per the germline V gene, CDR1 is LGHNA and CDR2 is YNFKEQ. This CDR3 comprises 14 residues. V lost 0 bases to trimming and J lost 13 bases, with 13 bases between them.